This TCR beta chain was retrieved from a study of regulatory T cells in long-lasting Graves disease. For the study at large: Graves' disease counted as persistent after over 5 years of antithyroid drugs with positive TSH receptor antibodies. Study results and limitations: Persistent Graves' patients had lower TCR diversity than newly diagnosed ones. There was favoring of TRBV28, TRBJ1-2 and TRBJ2-5 in persistent disease.

CDR3 length equals 16 residues. The V end lost 4 bases, the J end lost 0 bases, and 14 bases lay between the germline ends. Germline loops: CDR1 MNHEY, CDR2 SMNVEV (reference sequence). CDR3 regions were amplified by Arm-PCR using iRepertoire HTBI primers to build TCR beta libraries. In TCRdb, the multiplex PCR reads were re-called with MiXCR into one record per CDR3 protein. The sample has more than 300,000 distinct CDR3 sequences; roughly 21% are singletons. This clonotype was detected only a few times. Its target is not known. Time point meaning: persistent/refractory GD, antithyroid drugs over 5 years with positive TRAb. With RNA extracted from PBMCs as input, the TCR library was made.

V usage is TRBV27 and J usage is TRBJ2-3; D may be TRBD1 (6 bases). Sequencing used peripheral blood mononuclear cells (PBMCs), obtained when the disease was refractory, from a patient treated with antithyroid drugs. This TCR came from a female donor with Graves disease. CDR3 sequence (DNA): TGTGCCAGCAGTTCACGGACAGCGACTAGCACAGATACGCAGTATTTT. Amino acid sequence: CASSSRTATSTDTQYF.